This TCR beta chain was recorded in a study of shared clonotypes between healthy human individuals (dated by TCRdb to 2018 to 2020). With respect to the entire study: The cohort comprised a couple of women and a few men aged 18 to 49 years. For each donor, CD4 naive and CD4 memory were each given three plates, CD8 naive was given two plates, and CD8 memory was given one plate. To estimate repertoire size and how much clonotype sharing occurs between individuals, the study deeply sequenced the blood TCR repertoires of about 5 healthy adults. To increase sequencing depth and limit assay-specific biases, TCR repertoire library preparation and sequencing were carried out by different laboratories using diverse techniques. Each donor's leukapheresis produced roughly between roughly 0.9 and 9 billion PBMCs. What the authors observed across the whole study: The small number of donors limited the genetic and exposure-history diversity represented. Higher generation probabilities were observed for clonotypes shared by all four sorted-subset donors than for non-shared clonotypes. Pairwise subsampling indicated that sequencing depth was expected to affect the degree of clonotype sharing among donors. Incomplete sequencing was indicated by rarefaction of sorted-subset datasets, despite the large sequencing depth. Naive subsets generally had larger estimated clonotype richness than memory subsets did. Across four donors, approximately 5% of naive CD4, roughly 3.4% of naive CD8, 2.3% of memory CD4, and 0.4% to 0.45% of memory CD8 clonotypes were shared. Sampling was limited to blood, and TCR repertoires in tissue likely differ from TCR repertoires in blood.

A word on this clone: Its antigen has not been determined. Within one base of it there is no much larger clone, and no base qualities were kept.

CD8 naive samples were obtained by positive selection for CCR7 among CD45RO-negative cells, yielding a CD45RA+CCR7+ population from which TemRA cells were excluded. The donors were healthy, HIV-negative adults with no recently reported acute infections or vaccinations. All donors were Caucasian adults living in Nashville, Tennessee, USA. Blood was collected by leukapheresis, and PBMCs were isolated by Ficoll-Histopaque density gradient centrifugation and then cryopreserved in liquid nitrogen vapor phase. Analytical flow cytometry was used to check the purity and quantity of each magnetically sorted T cell population. From each sorted fraction, genomic DNA was isolated and quantified by UV absorbance on a Nanodrop 2000c. As encoded in the germline V gene, CDR1 is SGDLS while CDR2 is YYNGEE. V is trimmed back by 3 bases and J by 5 bases, and the junction contains 9 bases that no gene match accounts for. Taken from cysteine to phenylalanine, the CDR3 has 15 residues. Of all the DNA, just the CDR3 is kept, 45 bases in frame from base 1.

Using the deep immunoSEQ assay, TCR CDR3 regions were amplified from genomic DNA by multiplex PCR. Extracted genomic DNA from each cell subset was spread evenly across all wells of several immunoSEQ 96-well plates, with each plate serving as a replicate. For sorted subsets, around 200 ng genomic DNA, equal to tens of thousands of T cell genomes, was loaded into each replicate PCR. Purified libraries were measured with a Qubit 3.0 fluorometer, size-checked on a Bioanalyzer 2100, and measured again with the KAPA Library Quantification kit. A separate single-read 150-cycle Illumina NextSeq 550 flow cell was used to sequence each immunoSEQ 96-well plate. The source study handled its data this way. Because only junctional sequences without quality scores were contained in the immunoSEQ output, filtering matching that applied to full-length reads could not be performed. To assign V/J genes and CDR3, sequences were annotated using PyIR, a Python wrapper for IgBLAST v1.9, with IMGT germline references. Reads with weak V/J assignments (E-value above 1e-6), missing CDR3, stop codons, out-of-frame junctions, or ambiguous translated residues were removed. A V3J clonotype was defined by an identical inferred V gene, J gene, and CDR3 amino acid sequence. To compute the percentage overlap between repertoires, the number of shared unique clonotypes was divided by the size of the smaller repertoire. Repertoire richness was assessed with RTK rarefaction, the Chao1 estimator, and Recon v2.1 estimates of unobserved clonotypes. Generation probabilities were computed with OLGA for all TCRbeta clonotypes obtained by the gDNA method from several donors. TCRdb limited this immuneACCESS table to in-frame rearrangements with V and J called. A share of clones is missing; checked studies link under half to unresolved V genes, and the rest is unexplained. D and trimming were read from the DNA, whereas the V and J calls and clone size are those reported in that table. The sample table records about 2.2 million clones; just under 95% of these occur just once. The biggest ten clones account for about 1.7% of the sample.

This TCR was sampled from a man aged 18-30 years in good health. Some clones in this sample may be carry-over from other donors' samples. The receptor chain draws on TRBV9 and TRBJ2-3; TRBD2 aligns with 7 central bases. The sequenced material came from naive CD8+ T cells from PBMCs. The cell subset or site tag for this specimen amounts to: CD45RA+CCR7+. Here the CDR3 is given as CASSAWTSTVDTQYF. The DNA reads TGTGCCAGCAGCGCCTGGACTAGTACTGTAGATACGCAGTATTTT.